This T cell receptor beta chain originates from a study of a mutant IDH1 vaccine in newly diagnosed glioma. TCRdb's table, derived via immunoSEQ multiplex PCR, lists solely in-frame clones and lacks some. Among roughly 30,000 clones listed, roughly 90% were seen once. Trimming removed 0 bases at V and 0 bases at J, with 18 bases between. This CDR3 contains 19 residues. Germline V gives CDR1 MGHRA, CDR2 YSYEKL. The time point is: week 23, last vaccination. Every vaccination contained 300 ug of the mutant IDH1 20-mer peptide and was paired with topical imiquimod. Comments on this clone: Its matching antigen is unknown.

Sequenced material: PBMCs, taken from a glioma patient whose treatment included an IDH1 peptide vaccine. This TCR was sampled from a man in his forties or fifties with glioma. V gene TRBV4-1 combines with J gene TRBJ1-3; D perhaps matches TRBD1 (6 bases). The DNA of the CDR3 is TGCGCCAGCAGCCAAGATCCTGGGCTAGGACAGAGCTCTGGAAACACCATATATTTT. This sequence encodes CASSQDPGLGQSSGNTIYF.